The subject of this entry is one TCR beta chain. Its antigen is not known. The data were taken from a study of cytomegalovirus exposure and HLA in healthy donors. Study outcomes and limitations: Rare sequences made up most TCRs, while some public TCRs were found in many donors.

This CDR3 spans 14 amino acids. The ends lost 5 bases at V and 4 bases at J; junction bases unmatched: 7. Germline-derived CDR1 and CDR2 are SNHLY and FYNNEI. Primers: 60 Vbeta forward and 13 Jbeta reverse. The data were produced by immunoSEQ multiplex PCR, yet TCRdb's version contains in-frame clones alone and is incomplete. The top ten hold 7.7% of the sample, which has some 150,000 clones, about 76% seen once. The gene calls are TRBV2 and TRBJ1-1; 7 positions match TRBD1. This receptor was obtained from a man aged 30 to 39 in good health and CMV-seropositive. Sequenced input: PBMCs. The CDR3 sequence is CASSLTGPPTEAFF. CDR3 coding DNA: TGTGCCAGCAGTTTGACAGGGCCCCCCACTGAAGCTTTCTTT. Full variable domain (outside the CDR3, taken from reference TRBV2 and TRBJ1-1): EPEVTQTPSHQVTQMGQEVILRCVPISNHLYFYWYRQILGQKVEFLVSFYNNEISEKSEIFDDQFSVERPDGSNFTLKIRSTKLEDSAMYFCASSLTGPPTEAFFGQGTRLTVV.